This is a list of T cell receptor beta chains from one sample in a study of cytomegalovirus exposure and HLA in healthy donors. Sequencing was performed with immunoSEQ multiplex PCR; in TCRdb, only in-frame clones are kept and a portion is missing. Of 85,000 to 130,000 clones in the sample, around 80% were seen once. Material: PBMCs. The source of these receptors is a woman aged 50 to 65 in good health and CMV-seropositive. Each CDR3 is given with its conserved first and last residue. D genes are given only for firm matches. Some rows mark clone size as missing; the rest say once, few, many or name a class of expanded clone.

abundance	v_gene	j_gene	d_gene	len	CDR3nt	CDR3aa
NA	TRBV5-1	TRBJ2-7	TRBD1	14	TGCGCCAGCAGCTTGGAGGACAGGAGATACGAGCAGTACTTC	CASSLEDRRYEQYF
NA	TRBV7-9	TRBJ2-5	TRBD1	14	TGTGCCAGCAGCCGGGGACAGGGGTCGGATGAGCAGTACTTC	CASSRGQGSDEQYF
NA	TRBV11-2	TRBJ2-7	NA	16	TGTGCCAGCAGCTTAGTTGCGCGGGGGCGATCCTACGAGCAGTACTTC	CASSLVARGRSYEQYF
NA	TRBV23-1	TRBJ2-4	TRBD2	18	TGCGCCAGCAGCCGGACTAGCGGGGGGGCAGGGGCCAAAAACATTCAGTACTTC	CASSRTSGGAGAKNIQYF
NA	TRBV30	TRBJ2-2	NA	14	TGTGCCTGGAGTGGGACAGCGAACACCGGGGAGCTGTTTTTT	CAWSGTANTGELFF
NA	TRBV29-1	TRBJ2-3	NA	12	TGCAGCGTTGGTAAGGGGACAGATACGCAGTATTTT	CSVGKGTDTQYF
NA	TRBV28	TRBJ1-5	TRBD1	14	TGTGCCAGCAGTTTGGGACAGGTCAATCAGCCCCAGCATTTT	CASSLGQVNQPQHF
once	TRBV19	TRBJ1-5	NA	17	TGTGCCAGTAGTATATTCAGACAGACAGATAGCAATCAGCCCCAGCATTTT	CASSIFRQTDSNQPQHF
NA	TRBV28	TRBJ2-2	TRBD1	16	TGTGCCAGCAGTATAGACAGGGGGCGCGGAACCGGGGAGCTGTTTTTT	CASSIDRGRGTGELFF
NA	TRBV6-1	TRBJ1-2	NA	15	TGTGCCAGCAGTGTATCGGGTCGTTTTAACTATGGCTACACCTTC	CASSVSGRFNYGYTF
few	TRBV5-3	TRBJ1-4	NA	17	TGTGCCAGAAGCTCTCGGGGGGAGATGGAAACTAATGAAAAACTGTTTTTT	CARSSRGEMETNEKLFF
once	TRBV7-2	TRBJ1-1	NA	14	TGTGCCAGCAGCTTAGTTCCGGGGAACACTGAAGCTTTCTTT	CASSLVPGNTEAFF
NA	TRBV29-1	TRBJ1-1	TRBD1	15	TGCAGCGGCTTTAGACAGGGTGGCTTGAACACTGAAGCTTTCTTT	CSGFRQGGLNTEAFF
NA	TRBV4-1	TRBJ1-5	NA	19	TGCGCCAGCAGCCAAGCCACGCGGGGGGCGGCAGGGGACTATCAGCCCCAGCATTTT	CASSQATRGAAGDYQPQHF
NA	TRBV18	TRBJ2-3	TRBD2	16	TGTGCCAGCTCACCACCCTTAGCGGGGGCTGGGGATACGCAGTATTTT	CASSPPLAGAGDTQYF
many	TRBV30	TRBJ1-1	NA	15	TGTGCCTGGAGCTTTGAGGGCCTAATGAACACTGAAGCTTTCTTT	CAWSFEGLMNTEAFF
NA	TRBV12-5	TRBJ2-1	NA	17	TGTGCTAGTGGCCTGGCCGTGTCGGGACTCGCCGACAATGAGCAGTTCTTC	CASGLAVSGLADNEQFF
many	TRBV5-1	TRBJ1-6	TRBD1	14	TGCGCCAGCAGCTTGGACAGGGGGCACTCACCCCTCCACTTT	CASSLDRGHSPLHF
few	TRBV4-2	TRBJ2-1	NA	15	TGTGCCAGCAGCCAAGATACAGGGTCCTACAATGAGCAGTTCTTC	CASSQDTGSYNEQFF
NA	TRBV19	TRBJ2-2	NA	17	TGTGCCAGTAGTACCCCTCCCGCGGGGGCAAACACCGGGGAGCTGTTTTTT	CASSTPPAGANTGELFF
NA	TRBV12-5	TRBJ2-3	NA	16	TGTGCTAGTGGTTTGAATCCCCGAGCTAGCACAGATACGCAGTATTTT	CASGLNPRASTDTQYF
NA	TRBV28	TRBJ1-1	TRBD1	14	TGTGCCAGCAGTCCCTACAGGGGGTTTACTGAAGCTTTCTTT	CASSPYRGFTEAFF
NA	TRBV6-6	TRBJ1-2	NA	15	TGTGCCAGCAGTTACTCACCCTCAGCTAACTATGGCTACACCTTC	CASSYSPSANYGYTF
NA	TRBV28	TRBJ1-2	TRBD1	13	TGTGCCAGCAGTTTGACAGGGAACTATGGCTACACCTTC	CASSLTGNYGYTF
few	TRBV30	TRBJ1-2	NA	14	TGTGCCTGGAGTAATCTACAGGGTAGGGGTGGCTACACCTTC	CAWSNLQGRGGYTF
NA	TRBV18	TRBJ2-7	NA	15	TGTGCCAGCTCACCCCGCGAAGGACTCACCTACGAGCAGTACTTC	CASSPREGLTYEQYF
NA	TRBV5-1	TRBJ1-4	NA	21	TGCGCCAGCAGCTTGGGCGGTAGCCGAGGACGGATCTCGGGATCTGGTGAAAAACTGTTTTTT	CASSLGGSRGRISGSGEKLFF
NA	TRBV19	TRBJ2-3	TRBD1	16	TGTGCCAGTAGTAGGGCTAACAGGGGAGGCACAGATACGCAGTATTTT	CASSRANRGGTDTQYF
many	TRBV28	TRBJ1-3	NA	18	TGTGCCAGCAGCACAACAACCCGGGGACAAATCTCTGGAAACACCATATATTTT	CASSTTTRGQISGNTIYF
NA	TRBV9	TRBJ1-4	TRBD1	14	TGTGCCAGCAGCTATGGGACAGGGGGTGAAAAACTGTTTTTT	CASSYGTGGEKLFF
NA	TRBV9	TRBJ2-5	TRBD1	16	TGTGCCAGCAGCGTAGGTGACAGGGGATGGGGGGAGACCCAGTACTTC	CASSVGDRGWGETQYF
NA	TRBV5-1	TRBJ2-3	TRBD1	15	TGCGCCAGCAGCTTGGCGGGACAGTTAACAGATACGCAGTATTTT	CASSLAGQLTDTQYF
NA	TRBV5-8	TRBJ2-7	TRBD1	15	TGTGCCAGCAGCTTGGTGCCGGGACAGGCCTACGAGCAGTACTTC	CASSLVPGQAYEQYF
NA	TRBV5-1	TRBJ2-7	NA	16	TGCGCCAGCAGCTTGGGTTCGGGGTCCCGTATCGACGAGCAGTACTTC	CASSLGSGSRIDEQYF
few	TRBV28	TRBJ1-2	NA	17	TGTGCCAGCAGTTCAACTCCTGGACTACGGGGCGGGTCTGGCTACACCTTC	CASSSTPGLRGGSGYTF
NA	TRBV4-3	TRBJ1-4	NA	17	TGCGCCAGCAGCCAGGACCAGGGGAGGGTACCTAATGAAAAACTGTTTTTT	CASSQDQGRVPNEKLFF
NA	TRBV7-9	TRBJ2-7	NA	15	TGTGCCAGCAGCTTAACCGGAGGGGTCCCTATAGAGCAGTACTTC	CASSLTGGVPIEQYF
NA	TRBV7-3	TRBJ1-2	TRBD1	14	TGTGCCAGCAGCCCGTTCGGACAGGGAGAAGGCTACACCTTC	CASSPFGQGEGYTF
few	TRBV6-6	TRBJ1-3	NA	14	TGTGCCAGCACTCAAGCTGGCTCTGGAAACACCATATATTTT	CASTQAGSGNTIYF
once	TRBV7-9	TRBJ1-4	TRBD1	15	TGTGCCAGCAGTACCTTCGGGGGACAGAACGAAAAACTGTTTTTT	CASSTFGGQNEKLFF
NA	TRBV19	TRBJ2-3	NA	13	TGTGCCAGTAGTATGGGGCTCACAGATACGCAGTATTTT	CASSMGLTDTQYF
NA	TRBV12-5	TRBJ1-1	TRBD1	16	TGTGCTAGTGGTTTGGCCTCAGGGGGCGGGAACACTGAAGCTTTCTTT	CASGLASGGGNTEAFF
NA	TRBV21-1	TRBJ1-2	NA	16	NA	CASSKRWGQGAHGYTF
NA	TRBV5-1	TRBJ2-7	NA	13	TGCGCCAGCAGCTTGGCTGGCCCCTACGAGCAGTACTTC	CASSLAGPYEQYF
NA	TRBV25-1	TRBJ2-5	NA	13	TGTGCCAGCAGTGAATGGCGGGGAGCGACCCAGTACTTC	CASSEWRGATQYF